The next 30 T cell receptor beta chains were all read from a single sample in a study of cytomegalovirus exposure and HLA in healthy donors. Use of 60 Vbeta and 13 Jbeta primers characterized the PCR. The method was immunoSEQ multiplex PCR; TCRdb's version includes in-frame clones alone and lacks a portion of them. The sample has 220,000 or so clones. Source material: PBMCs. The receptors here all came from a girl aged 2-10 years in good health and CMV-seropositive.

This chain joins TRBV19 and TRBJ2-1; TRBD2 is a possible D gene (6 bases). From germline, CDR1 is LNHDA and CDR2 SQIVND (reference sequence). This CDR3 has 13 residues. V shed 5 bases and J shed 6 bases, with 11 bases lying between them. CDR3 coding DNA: TGTGCCAGTAGTCCGACTAGTCTCAATGAGCAGTTCTTC. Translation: CASSPTSLNEQFF.

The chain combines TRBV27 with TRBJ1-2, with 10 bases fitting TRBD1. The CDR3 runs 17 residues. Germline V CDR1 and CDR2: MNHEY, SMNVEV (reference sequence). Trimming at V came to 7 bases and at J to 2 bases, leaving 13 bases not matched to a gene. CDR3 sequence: CASKIRGTGDSNYGYTF. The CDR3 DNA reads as TGTGCCAGCAAAATAAGGGGGACAGGGGACTCGAACTATGGCTACACCTTC.

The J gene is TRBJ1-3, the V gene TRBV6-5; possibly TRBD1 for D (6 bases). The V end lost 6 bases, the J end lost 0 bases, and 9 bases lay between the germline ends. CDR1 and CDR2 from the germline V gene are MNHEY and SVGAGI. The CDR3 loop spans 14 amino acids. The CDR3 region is CASRTGSSGNTIYF. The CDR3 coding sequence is TGTGCCAGCAGAACAGGGTCCTCTGGAAACACCATATATTTT.

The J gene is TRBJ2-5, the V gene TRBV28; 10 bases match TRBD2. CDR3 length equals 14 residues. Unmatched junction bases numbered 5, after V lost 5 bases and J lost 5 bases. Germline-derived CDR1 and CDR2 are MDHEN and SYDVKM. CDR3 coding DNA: TGTGCCAGCAGTCGAGCGGGAGGGCCGGAGACCCAGTACTTC. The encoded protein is CASSRAGGPETQYF. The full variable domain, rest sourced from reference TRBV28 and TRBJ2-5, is DVKVTQSSRYLVKRTGEKVFLECVQDMDHENMFWYRQDPGLGLRLIYFSYDVKMKEKGDIPEGYSVSREKKERFSLILESASTNQTSMYLCASSRAGGPETQYFGPGTRLLVL.

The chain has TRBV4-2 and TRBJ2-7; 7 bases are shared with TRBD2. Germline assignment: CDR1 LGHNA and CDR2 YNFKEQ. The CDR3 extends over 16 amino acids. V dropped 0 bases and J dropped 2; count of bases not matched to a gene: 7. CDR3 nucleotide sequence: TGTGCCAGCAGCCAAGATCTGGCTAGCGGAACCTACGAGCAGTACTTC. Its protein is CASSQDLASGTYEQYF.

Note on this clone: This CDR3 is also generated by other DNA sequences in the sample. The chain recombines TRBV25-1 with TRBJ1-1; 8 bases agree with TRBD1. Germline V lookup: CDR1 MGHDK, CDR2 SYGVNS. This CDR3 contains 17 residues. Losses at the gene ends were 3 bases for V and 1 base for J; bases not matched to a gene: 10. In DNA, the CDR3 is TGTGCCAGCAGTGAGTCCGGGACAGGTATTTGGAACACTGAAGCTTTCTTT. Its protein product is CASSESGTGIWNTEAFF. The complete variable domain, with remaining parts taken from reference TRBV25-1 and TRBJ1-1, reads EADIYQTPRYLVIGTGKKITLECSQTMGHDKMYWYQQDPGMELHLIHYSYGVNSTEKGDLSSESTVSRIRTEHFPLTLESARPSHTSQYLCASSESGTGIWNTEAFFGQGTRLTVV.

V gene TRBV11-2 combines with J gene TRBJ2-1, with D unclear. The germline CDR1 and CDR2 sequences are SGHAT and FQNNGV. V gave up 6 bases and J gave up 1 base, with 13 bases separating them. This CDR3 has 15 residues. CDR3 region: CASRSFRGSYNEQFF. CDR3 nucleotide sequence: TGTGCCAGCAGGTCCTTTAGAGGTTCCTACAATGAGCAGTTCTTC.

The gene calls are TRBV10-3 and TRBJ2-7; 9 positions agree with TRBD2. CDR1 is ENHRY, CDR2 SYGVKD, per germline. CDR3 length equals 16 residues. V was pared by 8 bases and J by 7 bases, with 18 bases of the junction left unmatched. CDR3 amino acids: CAIQGTLAGRVEEQYF. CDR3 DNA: TGTGCCATCCAGGGGACCCTAGCGGGACGTGTGGAAGAGCAGTACTTC.

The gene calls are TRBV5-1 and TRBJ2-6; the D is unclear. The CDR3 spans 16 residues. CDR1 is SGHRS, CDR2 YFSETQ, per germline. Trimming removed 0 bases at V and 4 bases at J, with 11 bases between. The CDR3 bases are TGCGCCAGCAGCTTGGACGCGAACTCCGGGGCCAACGTCCTGACTTTC. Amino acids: CASSLDANSGANVLTF.

The CDR3 loop reads CSAGQVSGNTIYF. CDR3 bases: TGCAGCGCCGGACAGGTCTCTGGAAACACCATATATTTT. The rearrangement uses TRBV29-1 and TRBJ1-3; 7 nucleotides agree with TRBD1. CDR1 and CDR2 (germline): SQVTM, ANQGSEA. With V trimmed by 7 bases and J by 0 bases, 3 bases remained unmatched. This CDR3 is 13 amino acids long.

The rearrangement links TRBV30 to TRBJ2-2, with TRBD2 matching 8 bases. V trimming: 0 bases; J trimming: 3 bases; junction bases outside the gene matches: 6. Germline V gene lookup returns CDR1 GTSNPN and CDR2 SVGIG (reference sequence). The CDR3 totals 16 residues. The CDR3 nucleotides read TGTGCCTGGAGTGTAACGGGGGGGCGGGACACCGGGGAGCTGTTTTTT. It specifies CAWSVTGGRDTGELFF.

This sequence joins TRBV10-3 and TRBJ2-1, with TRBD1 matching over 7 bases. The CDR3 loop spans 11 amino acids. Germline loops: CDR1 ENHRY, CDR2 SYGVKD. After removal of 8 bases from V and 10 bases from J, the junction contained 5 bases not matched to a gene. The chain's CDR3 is CAIRQGGEQFF. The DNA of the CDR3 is TGTGCCATCCGACAGGGCGGGGAGCAGTTCTTC.

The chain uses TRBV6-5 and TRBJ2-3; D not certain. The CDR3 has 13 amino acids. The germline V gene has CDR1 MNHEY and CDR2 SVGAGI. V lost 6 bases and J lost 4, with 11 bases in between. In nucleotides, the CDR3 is TGTGCCAGCAGGACCCCAGGCGCAGATACGCAGTATTTT. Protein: CASRTPGADTQYF.

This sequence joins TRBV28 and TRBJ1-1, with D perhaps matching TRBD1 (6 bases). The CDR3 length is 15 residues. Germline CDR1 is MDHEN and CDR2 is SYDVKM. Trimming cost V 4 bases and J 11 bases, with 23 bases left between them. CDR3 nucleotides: TGTGCCAGCAGTTGGGGGGGCAGGGGTGTATGGGAGGCTTTCTTT. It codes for CASSWGGRGVWEAFF. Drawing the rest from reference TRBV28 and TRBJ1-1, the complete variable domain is DVKVTQSSRYLVKRTGEKVFLECVQDMDHENMFWYRQDPGLGLRLIYFSYDVKMKEKGDIPEGYSVSREKKERFSLILESASTNQTSMYLCASSWGGRGVWEAFFGQGTRLTVV.

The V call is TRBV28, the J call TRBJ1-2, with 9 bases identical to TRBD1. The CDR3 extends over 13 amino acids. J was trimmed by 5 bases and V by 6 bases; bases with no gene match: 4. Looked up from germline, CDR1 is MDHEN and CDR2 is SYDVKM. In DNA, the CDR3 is TGTGCCAGCAGCTGGACAGGGGAGTATGGCTACACCTTC. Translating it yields CASSWTGEYGYTF.

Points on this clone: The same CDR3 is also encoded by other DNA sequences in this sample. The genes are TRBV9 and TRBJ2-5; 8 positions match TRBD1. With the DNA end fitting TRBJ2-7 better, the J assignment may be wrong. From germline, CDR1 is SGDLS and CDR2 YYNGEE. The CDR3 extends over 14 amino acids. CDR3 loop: CASSPRQGPYEQYF. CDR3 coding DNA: TGTGCCAGCAGCCCCCGACAGGGGCCCTACGAGCAGTACTTC.

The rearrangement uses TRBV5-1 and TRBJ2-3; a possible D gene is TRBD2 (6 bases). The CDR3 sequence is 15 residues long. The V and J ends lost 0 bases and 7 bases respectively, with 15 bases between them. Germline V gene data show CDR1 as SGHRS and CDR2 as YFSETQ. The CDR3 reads CASSLEASARHTQYF. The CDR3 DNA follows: TGCGCCAGCAGCTTGGAGGCTAGCGCCCGTCATACGCAGTATTTT. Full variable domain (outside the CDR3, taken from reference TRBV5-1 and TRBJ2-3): KAGVTQTPRYLIKTRGQQVTLSCSPISGHRSVSWYQQTPGQGLQFLFEYFSETQRNKGNFPGRFSGRQFSNSRSEMNVSTLELGDSALYLCASSLEASARHTQYFGPGTRLTVL.

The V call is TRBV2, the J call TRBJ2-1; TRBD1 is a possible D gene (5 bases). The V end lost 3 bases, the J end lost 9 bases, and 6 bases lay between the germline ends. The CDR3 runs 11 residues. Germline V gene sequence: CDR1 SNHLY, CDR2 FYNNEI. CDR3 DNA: TGTGCCAGCAGTGAGACAGTTGAGCAGTTCTTC. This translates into CASSETVEQFF.

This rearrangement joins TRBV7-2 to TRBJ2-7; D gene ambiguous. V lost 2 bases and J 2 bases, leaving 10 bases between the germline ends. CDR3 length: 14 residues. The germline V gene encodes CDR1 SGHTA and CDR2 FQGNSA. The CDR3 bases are TGTGCCAGCAGCTTATCTCGCGGCACCTACGAGCAGTACTTC. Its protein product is CASSLSRGTYEQYF.

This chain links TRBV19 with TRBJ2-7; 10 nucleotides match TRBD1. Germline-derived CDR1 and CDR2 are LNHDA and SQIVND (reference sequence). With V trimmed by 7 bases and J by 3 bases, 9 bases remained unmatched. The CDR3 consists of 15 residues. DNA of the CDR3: TGTGCCAGTACCCCCGGGACAGGGGCTTACTACGAGCAGTACTTC. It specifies CASTPGTGAYYEQYF. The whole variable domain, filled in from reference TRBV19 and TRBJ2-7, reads DGGITQSPKYLFRKEGQNVTLSCEQNLNHDAMYWYRQDPGQGLRLIYYSQIVNDFQKGDIAEGYSVSREKKESFPLTVTSAQKNPTAFYLCASTPGTGAYYEQYFGPGTRLTVT.

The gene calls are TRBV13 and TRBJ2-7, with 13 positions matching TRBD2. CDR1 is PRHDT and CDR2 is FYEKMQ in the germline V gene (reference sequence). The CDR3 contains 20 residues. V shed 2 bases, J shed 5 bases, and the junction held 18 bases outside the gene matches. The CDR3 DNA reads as TGTGCCAGCAGCTTATATTTACGGACTAGCGGGAGACGGTCTGCTCACGAGCAGTACTTC. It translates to CASSLYLRTSGRRSAHEQYF.

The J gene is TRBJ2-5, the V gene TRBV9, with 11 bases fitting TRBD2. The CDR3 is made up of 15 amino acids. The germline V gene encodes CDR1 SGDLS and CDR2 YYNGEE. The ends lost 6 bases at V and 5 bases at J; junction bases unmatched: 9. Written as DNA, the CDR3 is TGTGCCAGCACCCGGACTAGCGGGTGGGGGGAGACCCAGTACTTC. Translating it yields CASTRTSGWGETQYF. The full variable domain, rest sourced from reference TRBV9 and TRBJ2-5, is DSGVTQTPKHLITATGQRVTLRCSPRSGDLSVYWYQQSLDQGLQFLIQYYNGEERAKGNILERFSAQQFPDLHSELNLSSLELGDSALYFCASTRTSGWGETQYFGPGTRLLVL.

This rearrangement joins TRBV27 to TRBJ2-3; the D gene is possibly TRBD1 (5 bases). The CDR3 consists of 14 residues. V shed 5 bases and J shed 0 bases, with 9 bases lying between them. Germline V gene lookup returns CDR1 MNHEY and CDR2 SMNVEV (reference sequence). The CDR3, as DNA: TGTGCCAGCAGTCCCAGACAGAGCACAGATACGCAGTATTTT. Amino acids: CASSPRQSTDTQYF.

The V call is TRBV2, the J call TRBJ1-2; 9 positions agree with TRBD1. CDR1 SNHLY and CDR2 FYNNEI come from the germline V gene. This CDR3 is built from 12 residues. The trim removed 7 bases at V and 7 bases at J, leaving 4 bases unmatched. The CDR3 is CASNRGRVGYTF. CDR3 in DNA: TGTGCCAGCAACAGGGGGCGCGTTGGCTACACCTTC. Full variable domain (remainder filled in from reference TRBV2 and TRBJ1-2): EPEVTQTPSHQVTQMGQEVILRCVPISNHLYFYWYRQILGQKVEFLVSFYNNEISEKSEIFDDQFSVERPDGSNFTLKIRSTKLEDSAMYFCASNRGRVGYTFGSGTRLTVV.

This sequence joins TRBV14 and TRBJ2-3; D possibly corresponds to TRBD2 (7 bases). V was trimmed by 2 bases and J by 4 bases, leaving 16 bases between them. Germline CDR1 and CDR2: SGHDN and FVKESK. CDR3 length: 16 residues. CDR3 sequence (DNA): TGTGCCAGCAGCCAACTATCTAGGGAGGGGGCAGATACGCAGTATTTT. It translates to CASSQLSREGADTQYF.

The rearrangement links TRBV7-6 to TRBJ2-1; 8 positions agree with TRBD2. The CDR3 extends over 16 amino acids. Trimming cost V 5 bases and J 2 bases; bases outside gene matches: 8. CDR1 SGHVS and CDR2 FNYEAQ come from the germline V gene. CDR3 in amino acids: CASSPVLGRAYNEQFF. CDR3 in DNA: TGTGCCAGCAGCCCTGTTCTCGGGAGGGCCTACAATGAGCAGTTCTTC.

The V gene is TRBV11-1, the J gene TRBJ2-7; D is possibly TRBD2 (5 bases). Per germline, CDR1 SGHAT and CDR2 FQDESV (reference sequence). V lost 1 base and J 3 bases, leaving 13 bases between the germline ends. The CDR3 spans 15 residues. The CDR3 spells CASSLEREKGYEQYF. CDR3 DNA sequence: TGTGCCAGCAGCTTAGAGAGGGAAAAGGGCTACGAGCAGTACTTC.

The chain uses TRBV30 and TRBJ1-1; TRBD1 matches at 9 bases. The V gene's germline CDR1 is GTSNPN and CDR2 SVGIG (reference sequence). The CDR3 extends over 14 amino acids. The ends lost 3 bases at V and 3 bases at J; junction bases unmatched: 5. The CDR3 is CAWRAGTGYTEAFF. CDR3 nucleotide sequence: TGTGCCTGGAGGGCCGGGACAGGGTACACTGAAGCTTTCTTT.

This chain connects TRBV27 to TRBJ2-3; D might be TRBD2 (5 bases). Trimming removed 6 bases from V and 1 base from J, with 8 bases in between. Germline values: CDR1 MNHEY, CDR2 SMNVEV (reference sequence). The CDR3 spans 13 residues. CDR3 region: CASRDSRTDTQYF. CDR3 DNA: TGTGCCAGCAGGGACTCACGCACAGATACGCAGTATTTT.

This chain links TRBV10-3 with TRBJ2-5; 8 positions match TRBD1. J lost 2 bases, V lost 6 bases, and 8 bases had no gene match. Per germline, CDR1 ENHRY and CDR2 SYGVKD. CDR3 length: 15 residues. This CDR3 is CAIRSWTGLQETQYF. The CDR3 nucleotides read TGTGCCATCAGATCCTGGACAGGGCTTCAAGAGACCCAGTACTTC.